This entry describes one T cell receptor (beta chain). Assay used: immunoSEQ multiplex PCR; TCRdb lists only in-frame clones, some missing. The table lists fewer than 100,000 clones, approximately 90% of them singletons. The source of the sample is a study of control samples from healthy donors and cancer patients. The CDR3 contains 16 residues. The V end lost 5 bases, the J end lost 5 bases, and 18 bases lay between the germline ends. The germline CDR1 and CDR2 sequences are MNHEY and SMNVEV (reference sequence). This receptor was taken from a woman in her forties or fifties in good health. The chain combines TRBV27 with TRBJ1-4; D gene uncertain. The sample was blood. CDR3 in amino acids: CASSVSLGRRNEKLFF. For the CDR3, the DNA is TGTGCCAGCAGTGTTTCTTTGGGAAGACGAAATGAAAAACTGTTTTTT.